This is a list of T cell receptor beta chains from one sample in a study of T cell changes during pregnancy in multiple sclerosis. Sequenced by immunoSEQ multiplex PCR; TCRdb stores in-frame clones only, minus some. Here the sample spans more than 50,000 clones, nearly 90% being singletons. The sequencing here drew on peripheral blood, taken in the first trimester of pregnancy. These receptors were collected from a female donor with multiple sclerosis, enrolled in a pregnancy study. CDR3s include the opening cysteine and the closing phenylalanine or tryptophan. A D gene is named only where the DNA matches it firmly. The size entry is marked missing in some rows and otherwise reads once, few, many or a size class.

V gene,clone size,J gene,D gene,CDR3 DNA,CDR3 protein
TRBV4-3,-,TRBJ2-5,-,TGCGCCAGCAGCCAAGATCCGCGGGGCGGGGAGACCCAGTACTTC,CASSQDPRGGETQYF
TRBV13,-,TRBJ2-7,-,TGTGCCAGCAGCCCCGGAGGGCCGAGCCACGAGCAGTACTTC,CASSPGGPSHEQYF
TRBV10-3,-,TRBJ1-1,TRBD1,TGTGCCATCGCCCCTACAGGGGCAGCCACTGAAGCTTTCTTT,CAIAPTGAATEAFF
TRBV28,-,TRBJ1-1,TRBD1,TGTGCCAGCAGTTCACAGGGGTTGGATTGGAACACTGAAGCTTTCTTT,CASSSQGLDWNTEAFF
TRBV5-1,-,TRBJ1-3,-,TGCGCCAGCAGCACGGACGGGGCTGGAAACACCATATATTTT,CASSTDGAGNTIYF
TRBV7-9,-,TRBJ1-1,TRBD1,TGTGCCAGCAGCCCTCAGGGGGCCTCGAACACTGAAGCTTTCTTT,CASSPQGASNTEAFF
TRBV7-9,-,TRBJ1-2,-,TGTGCCAGCAGCCCGACCGGGACACAATATGGCTACACCTTC,CASSPTGTQYGYTF
TRBV5-1,-,TRBJ1-4,TRBD1,TGCGCCAGCAGCTTTTGGGGGACAGGGAAGGCTAATGAAAAACTGTTTTTT,CASSFWGTGKANEKLFF
TRBV6-1,-,TRBJ1-5,-,TGTGCCAGCAGTGAAGAACCAGGGGCCCGCAATCAGCCCCAGCATTTT,CASSEEPGARNQPQHF
TRBV19,-,TRBJ2-3,-,TGTGCCAGTAGTTGGGGAGGAGACGCAGATACGCAGTATTTT,CASSWGGDADTQYF
TRBV30,-,TRBJ2-7,-,TGTGCCTGGGACAGGGGAGGGGAGCAGTACTTC,CAWDRGGEQYF
TRBV4-1,-,TRBJ1-5,-,TGCGCCAGCAGCCAAGATCCTCCCCAGATGGGCAATCAGCCCCAGCATTTT,CASSQDPPQMGNQPQHF
TRBV5-1,-,TRBJ1-2,TRBD1,TGCGCCAGCAGCTTGGGGCAGGGGGCTGGCTACACCTTC,CASSLGQGAGYTF
TRBV5-6,once,TRBJ1-1,TRBD1,TGTGCCAGCAGCTTTATTTTTTCCGGGACAGTAGGAATGAACACTGAAGCTTTCTTT,CASSFIFSGTVGMNTEAFF
TRBV7-9,-,TRBJ2-5,TRBD1,TGTGCCAGCAGCCCAACCCATCTCACAGGGGCCCGGGAGACCCAGTACTTC,CASSPTHLTGARETQYF
TRBV7-9,-,TRBJ1-6,TRBD1,TGTGCCAGCAGCCGGGGACAGCTAAATTCACCCCTCCACTTT,CASSRGQLNSPLHF
TRBV28,-,TRBJ2-2,TRBD1,TGTGCCAGCAGGGTACAGGGGGCCGGCGGGGAGCTGTTTTTT,CASRVQGAGGELFF
TRBV11-3,once,TRBJ2-3,-,TGTGCCAGCAGCAAGACAGTACGCACAGATACGCAGTATTTT,CASSKTVRTDTQYF
TRBV29-1,-,TRBJ1-2,-,TGCAGCGTTGACGCAGGGCGGTATGGCTACACCTTC,CSVDAGRYGYTF
TRBV6-5,-,TRBJ1-2,-,TGTGCCAGCAGTAAAAGCCCACAGGGATTAGGCTACACCTTC,CASSKSPQGLGYTF
TRBV27,few,TRBJ2-7,-,TGTGCCAGCAGTTTACCGGGAAGAGGCGAGCAGTACTTC,CASSLPGRGEQYF
TRBV5-8,-,TRBJ2-1,-,TGTGCCAGCACCTTCGGGACTCAGCGGTACAATGAGCAGTTCTTC,CASTFGTQRYNEQFF
TRBV4-3,-,TRBJ1-2,TRBD1,TGCGCCAGCAGCCAAGAGGTGGACAGGGGGCTATACTATGGCTACACCTTC,CASSQEVDRGLYYGYTF
TRBV6-5,once,TRBJ2-2,TRBD2,TGTGCCAGCAGTTACCTTAGCGGGGGGGTAACCGGGGAGCTGTTTTTT,CASSYLSGGVTGELFF
TRBV19,once,TRBJ2-7,-,TGTGCCAGTCTACTACACAAATCCCGCAGGGACACCTTTTCCTACGAGCAGTACTTC,CASLLHKSRRDTFSYEQYF
TRBV7-9,-,TRBJ2-7,-,TGTGCCAGCAGCTTAGACGGGGTGAGCTCCTACGAGCAGTACTTC,CASSLDGVSSYEQYF
TRBV5-1,-,TRBJ2-3,-,TGCGCCAGCAGCTTGGCGGTCTCCCCAGATACGCAGTATTTT,CASSLAVSPDTQYF
TRBV27,-,TRBJ1-2,-,TGTGCCAGCAGTCCACGGTTTATTCTCTATGGCTACACCTTC,CASSPRFILYGYTF
TRBV11-2,-,TRBJ1-3,TRBD1,TGTGCCAGCAGCTCCGGGACAGACTCTGGAAACACCATATATTTT,CASSSGTDSGNTIYF
TRBV6-4,-,TRBJ1-1,-,TGTGCCAGCAGTGCACAGTTGAACACTGAAGCTTTCTTT,CASSAQLNTEAFF
TRBV19,-,TRBJ2-7,TRBD1,TGTGCCAGTAGTGAATCGACAGGGAGAGCCTACGAGCAGTACTTC,CASSESTGRAYEQYF
TRBV5-4,-,TRBJ2-1,-,TGTGCCAGCAGCTTGGGAGGTCTAGGAGACAATGAGCAGTTCTTC,CASSLGGLGDNEQFF
TRBV7-3,-,TRBJ2-1,TRBD1,TGTGCCAGCAGCGCCAAGGACAGGGGACCCTACAATGAGCAGTTCTTC,CASSAKDRGPYNEQFF
TRBV6-5,once,TRBJ1-2,TRBD1,TGTGCCAGCAGTGTCCCGGGACAGGGGAGAGGAGGCTACACCTTC,CASSVPGQGRGGYTF
TRBV5-8,-,TRBJ1-5,-,TGTGCCAGCAGCTCCTGGAGCGATCAGCCCCAGCATTTT,CASSSWSDQPQHF
TRBV27,once,TRBJ1-1,-,TGTGCCAGCAGCCCAAGGGGTCGGGACACTGAAGCTTTCTTT,CASSPRGRDTEAFF
TRBV30,-,TRBJ1-2,-,TGTGCCTGGAGTGTACGGGCAGGGTCTAACTATGGCTACACCTTC,CAWSVRAGSNYGYTF
TRBV7-8,-,TRBJ2-3,-,TGTGCCAGCAGCTTAGACCTAGCAGATACGCAGTATTTT,CASSLDLADTQYF
TRBV29-1,-,TRBJ2-7,-,TGCAGCGTTGAGGTGACAGACTACGAGCAGTACTTC,CSVEVTDYEQYF
TRBV27,once,TRBJ2-7,TRBD1,TGTGCCAGCAGCCGGGACAGCGTCTCCGAGCAGTACTTC,CASSRDSVSEQYF
TRBV2,-,TRBJ1-1,TRBD1,TGTGCCAGCAGTACACAGGGGACGGACACTGAAGCTTTCTTT,CASSTQGTDTEAFF
TRBV2,-,TRBJ1-2,-,TGTGCCAGCATTCCAGTTCGAACAGGGAATGGCTACACCTTC,CASIPVRTGNGYTF
TRBV5-4,-,TRBJ1-2,-,TGTGCCGGATCTGACATCCCTCCTAACTATGGCTACACCTTC,CAGSDIPPNYGYTF
TRBV28,-,TRBJ1-2,-,TGTGCCAGCAGTCCAGGGTTGGTTGGGTATGGCTACACCTTC,CASSPGLVGYGYTF
TRBV29-1,many,TRBJ1-2,-,TGCAGCGTTGAAGAGAATTCAGGGGCCCTTCACACCTTC,CSVEENSGALHTF
TRBV6-5,-,TRBJ2-7,-,TGTGCCAGCAGCCTCTGGGGGGGGCCTGGCGAGCAGTACTTC,CASSLWGGPGEQYF
TRBV6-1,-,TRBJ2-7,TRBD1,TGTGCCAGTAGCGACAGGGTACGGGCCGACTACGAGCAGTACTTC,CASSDRVRADYEQYF
TRBV6-1,once,TRBJ1-4,-,TGTGCCAGCAGCAGGGTATCCGAAGAAAAACTGTTTTTT,CASSRVSEEKLFF
TRBV6-5,-,TRBJ1-6,TRBD1,TGTGCCAGCAGTTACCAGGACAGGGGGCAGACACCCCTCCACTTT,CASSYQDRGQTPLHF
TRBV9,once,TRBJ2-6,-,TGTGCCAGCGATCGGGGGAACTCTGGGGCCAACGTCCTGACTTTC,CASDRGNSGANVLTF
TRBV4-2,few,TRBJ1-2,TRBD1,TGTGCCAGCAGCGGGGACAGGGGTTATGGCTACACCTTC,CASSGDRGYGYTF
TRBV4-1,-,TRBJ2-5,TRBD2,TGCGCCAGCAGCCAAGGTTGGGCTAGCGGCCAAGAGACCCAGTACTTC,CASSQGWASGQETQYF